This T cell receptor (beta chain) comes out of a study of T cells in women clearing cervical HPV infection. The CDR3 is 12 amino acids. The germline V gene encodes CDR1 GTSNPN and CDR2 SVGIG (reference sequence). Turning to this clone: The missing CDR3 end, 3 residues past where the read stops, is filled in from the germline J gene.

Profiling relied on immunoSEQ multiplex PCR, and the TCRdb table lists in-frame clones only, not all of them. This table lists 20,000 to 25,000 clones. The chain uses TRBV30 and TRBJ1-1; D is ambiguous. The sequence was obtained from a woman between 18 and 70 years old with a cervical HPV16 infection that either progressed to CIN3+ or cleared (not recorded which). The specimen sequenced was blood buffy coat. CDR3 region: CAWRFRAGLAFF. Incomplete CDR3 DNA: TGTGCCTGGAGGTTTCGGGCCGGACTG.